What follows is one T cell receptor (beta chain) and its context. Its antigen remains unidentified. Documented treatment: roughly 18 received Ad26.COV2.S at low or high dose, single or two shots; about 5 received placebo; per-sample allocation not given. On day 63 after the first injection, vaccine and placebo recipients gave samples. This record belongs to a study of Ad26.COV2.S vaccination and SARS-CoV-2 variants. Study-wide results and limits: The TCR-based breadth and depth measures might underestimate overall T cell responses.

CDR1 and CDR2 (germline): SEHNR, FQNEAQ (reference sequence). The CDR3 is 14 residues long. Trimming at V came to 3 bases and at J to 4 bases, leaving 2 bases not matched to a gene. Here immunoSEQ multiplex PCR was the method, and the copy in TCRdb shows in-frame clones only, minus some. The table has hundreds of thousands of clones, roughly 90% seen once; the top ten hold approximately 1.5%. The chain combines TRBV7-9 with TRBJ1-4, with 7 nucleotides matching TRBD1. The sample was peripheral blood, taken in a trial of Ad26.COV2.S vaccine versus placebo. This receptor was identified in a person aged 18-60 years who received the Ad26.COV2.S COVID-19 vaccine or a placebo. The CDR3 DNA reads as TGTGCCAGCAGCTTTCGGGACAGTAATGAAAAACTGTTTTTT. Translated: CASSFRDSNEKLFF.